This T cell receptor (beta chain) is from a study of CD8+ T cells in alopecia areata (dated by TCRdb to the late 2010s). For the study in its entirety: Treated patients were enrolled in an open-label pilot trial of oral tofacitinib at 5 to 10 mg twice daily for moderate-to-severe alopecia areata. TCRbeta CDR3 regions were amplified by immunoSEQ multiplex PCR using 35 Vbeta forward and 13 Jbeta reverse primers. Biopsies were taken from tofacitinib-treated patients at baseline and again at 4 and 24 weeks into treatment, and several of those patients also had a later scalp biopsy. Tofacitinib was given for 6 to 18 months, followed by 6 months of follow-up off drug to assess delayed response and recurrence. High-throughput TCRbeta sequencing was used to examine T cell clonal expansion in alopecia areata in both the C3H/HeJ mouse model and human patients. Scalp clonality was compared among normal scalp (n=4), patchy alopecia areata scalp (n=8), and alopecia totalis/universalis scalp (n=8). RNA came from the PAXgene miRNA kit for fixed scalp, the miRNeasy kit for PBMCs, and the RNeasy kit for mouse skin. In treated patients, disease severity was measured using the SALT score, which gives the percentage of scalp surface area affected. Human TCRbeta sequencing covered scalp tissue and sorted CD4+ and CD8+ peripheral blood T cells from patchy and totalis/universalis alopecia areata patients and healthy controls. Results the study describes overall, beyond this receptor: Scalp TCR repertoire analysis is complicated because resident alphabeta T cells in normal human skin are also sequenced, whereas mouse skin is dominated by gammadelta T cells. During tofacitinib treatment, many expanded lesional clones remained in scalp and blood, and this persistence may partly explain relapse after treatment is stopped. Shared TCR sequences between patients were less evident than in mice, which may be partly attributable to HLA diversity in the patient population. Lesional scalp, especially in alopecia totalis/universalis, showed higher clonality and more expanded CD8+ clones than normal scalp, suggesting antigenic drive. The treated cohort was small, with a single nonresponder, so links between baseline CD8+ expansion and response need larger studies. Tofacitinib significantly decreased scalp clonality and the number of expanded CD8+ clones among the top 100 scalp clones.

Libraries were built with the immunoSEQ multiplex PCR assay. To provide template for TCR sequencing, every sample had RNA extracted and reverse transcribed into cDNA. First-strand cDNA was synthesized with SuperScript III using a 2:1 mix of oligo-dT and random hexamers. A synthetic immune receptor repertoire was used to gauge amplification bias, and whatever bias remained was removed computationally. The study's own analysis went as follows. Raw reads were preprocessed for error removal, and CDR3 was defined according to IMGT conventions as running from the conserved cysteine to phenylalanine. To get clonality, Shannon entropy was normalized by log2 of the number of productive unique TCRs and the result was subtracted from 1. Whether scalp clones were CD4 or CD8 was inferred by matching scalp TCRbeta sequences against CD4 and CD8 repertoires sorted from blood. The source is immuneACCESS, and TCRdb retained only in-frame sequences with V and J called. Part of the clones is not carried over; for the studies checked, unresolved V genes explain less than half of this, and the remainder is unexplained. From that table come the V and J calls and clone size; the DNA was used to work out D and trimming. Across this sample there are under 250,000 clones, with more than 60% seen only once. Roughly 1.2% of the sample belongs to the ten largest clones.

The treatment or condition label for this specimen denotes: oral pan-JAK inhibitor, 5-10 mg twice daily. Lesional scalp punch biopsies and peripheral blood were obtained from alopecia areata patients. PBMCs were isolated by density centrifugation and stained for CD3, CD4 and CD8, after which CD4+ and CD8+ T cells were sorted on a FACSAria. This clone was recorded once. What this receptor recognizes is not known. No much larger clone is present one base from it, and per-base qualities are unavailable. The CDR3 contains 14 residues, cysteine and phenylalanine counted. The sequence is cut down to CDR3 DNA, 42 bases in frame from base 1. CDR1 and CDR2 were assigned from the germline V gene as SQVTM and ANQGSEA. The germline V end is reduced by 4 bases and the J end by 4 bases; junction bases left unmatched: 9.

The V and J segments used are TRBV29-1 and TRBJ1-2, with 7 bases in between that match TRBD1. The TCR sequence derives from a human donor with alopecia areata. The input for sequencing was CD4+ T cells sorted from blood, taken around week 46, from a patient treated with tofacitinib. The nucleotide sequence reads TGCAGCGTTGTTTTTGTGCAGGGGGGCTATGGCTACACCTTC. This sequence encodes CSVVFVQGGYGYTF.